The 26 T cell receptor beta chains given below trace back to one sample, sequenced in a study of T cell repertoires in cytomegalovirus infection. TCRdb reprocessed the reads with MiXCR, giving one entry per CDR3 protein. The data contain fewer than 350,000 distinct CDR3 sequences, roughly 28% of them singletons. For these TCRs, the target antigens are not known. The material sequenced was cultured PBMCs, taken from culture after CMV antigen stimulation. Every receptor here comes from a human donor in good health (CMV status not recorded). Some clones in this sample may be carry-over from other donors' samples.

CDR3 in DNA: TGTGCCAGCAGTGTGGGGGGTGGTTCACCCCTCCACTTT. Translated, it gives CASSVGGGSPLHF. The rearrangement joins TRBV2 to TRBJ1-6; tentatively, D is TRBD1 (5 bases). Germline V gives CDR1 SNHLY, CDR2 FYNNEI. The CDR3 has 13 residues. Trimming removed 4 bases at V and 9 bases at J, with 10 bases between.

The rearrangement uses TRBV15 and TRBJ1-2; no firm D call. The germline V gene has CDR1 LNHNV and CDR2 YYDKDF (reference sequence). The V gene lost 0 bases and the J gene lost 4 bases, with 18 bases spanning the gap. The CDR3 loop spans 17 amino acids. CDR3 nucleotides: TGTGCCACCAGCAGAGATCCTAGAGCGAGGACGGCCTATGGCTACACCTTC. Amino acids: CATSRDPRARTAYGYTF. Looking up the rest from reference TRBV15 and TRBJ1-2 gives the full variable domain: DAMVIQNPRYQVTQFGKPVTLSCSQTLNHNVMYWYQQKSSQAPKLLFHYYDKDFNNEADTPDNFQSRRPNTSFCFLDIRSPGLGDTAMYLCATSRDPRARTAYGYTFGSGTRLTVV.

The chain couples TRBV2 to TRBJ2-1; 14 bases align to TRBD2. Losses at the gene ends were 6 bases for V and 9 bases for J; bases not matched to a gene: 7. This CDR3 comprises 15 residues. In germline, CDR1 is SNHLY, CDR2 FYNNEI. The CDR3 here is CASSATSGRAGEQFF. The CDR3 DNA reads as TGTGCCAGCAGCGCGACTAGCGGGAGGGCCGGTGAGCAGTTCTTC.

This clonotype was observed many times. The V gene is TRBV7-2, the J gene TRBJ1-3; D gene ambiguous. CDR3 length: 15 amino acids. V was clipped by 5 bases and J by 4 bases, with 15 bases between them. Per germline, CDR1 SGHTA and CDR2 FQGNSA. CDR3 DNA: TGTGCCAGCAGCCTAAGGCTACAGAACGGAAACACCATATATTTT. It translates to CASSLRLQNGNTIYF.

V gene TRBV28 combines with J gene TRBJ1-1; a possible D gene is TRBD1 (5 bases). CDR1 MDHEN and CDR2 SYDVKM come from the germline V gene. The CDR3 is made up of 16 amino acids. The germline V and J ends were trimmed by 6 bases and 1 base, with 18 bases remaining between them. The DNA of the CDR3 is TGTGCCAGCAGCCTCGCCGGGGGTTTTGGGAACACTGAAGCTTTCTTT. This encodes CASSLAGGFGNTEAFF. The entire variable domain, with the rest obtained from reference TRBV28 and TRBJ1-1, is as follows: DVKVTQSSRYLVKRTGEKVFLECVQDMDHENMFWYRQDPGLGLRLIYFSYDVKMKEKGDIPEGYSVSREKKERFSLILESASTNQTSMYLCASSLAGGFGNTEAFFGQGTRLTVV.

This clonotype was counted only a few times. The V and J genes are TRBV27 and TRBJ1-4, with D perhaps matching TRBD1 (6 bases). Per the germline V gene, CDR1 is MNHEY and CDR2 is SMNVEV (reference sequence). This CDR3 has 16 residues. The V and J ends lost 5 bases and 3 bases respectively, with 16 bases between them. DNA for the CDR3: TGTGCCAGCAGTCTGCAACAGGGTACGGCTAATGAAAAACTGTTTTTT. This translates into CASSLQQGTANEKLFF.

CDR3 protein: CASSHGKGGTFF. CDR3 nucleotides: TGTGCCAGCAGCCACGGGAAGGGTGGGACTTTCTTT. The chain combines TRBV11-3 with TRBJ1-1; no reliable D call. The ends were cut back, 5 bases at V and 12 bases at J, with 16 bases in the middle. The germline V gene has CDR1 SGHNT and CDR2 YENEEA. The CDR3 totals 12 residues.

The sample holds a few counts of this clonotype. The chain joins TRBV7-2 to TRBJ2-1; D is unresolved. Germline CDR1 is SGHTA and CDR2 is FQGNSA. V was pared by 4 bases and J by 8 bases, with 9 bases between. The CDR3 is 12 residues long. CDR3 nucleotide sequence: TGTGCCAGCAGCTCACTAACGGATGAGCAGTTCTTC. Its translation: CASSSLTDEQFF.

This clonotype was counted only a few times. The CDR3 protein is CASSPGTAGGYTF. Written as DNA, the CDR3 is TGTGCCAGCAGCCCAGGGACTGCTGGGGGCTACACCTTC. The gene calls are TRBV11-2 and TRBJ1-2, with D tentatively TRBD1 (5 bases). With 5 bases removed from V and 8 bases from J, the gap between germline ends came to 15 bases. Germline V gene sequence: CDR1 SGHAT, CDR2 FQNNGV. The CDR3 has 13 amino acids.

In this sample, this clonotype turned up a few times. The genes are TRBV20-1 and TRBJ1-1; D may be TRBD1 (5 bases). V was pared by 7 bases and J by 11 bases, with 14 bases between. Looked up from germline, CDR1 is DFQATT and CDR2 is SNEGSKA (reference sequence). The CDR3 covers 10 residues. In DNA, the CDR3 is TGCAGTGGAGGGGATAACCCGGCTTTCTTT. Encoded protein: CSGGDNPAFF.

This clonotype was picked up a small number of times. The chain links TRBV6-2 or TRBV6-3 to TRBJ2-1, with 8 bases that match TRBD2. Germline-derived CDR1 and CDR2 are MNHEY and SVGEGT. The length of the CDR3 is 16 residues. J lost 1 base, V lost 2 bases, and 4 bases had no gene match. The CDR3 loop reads CASSYSRGGSYNEQFF. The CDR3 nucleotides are TGTGCCAGCAGTTACAGTCGGGGGGGATCCTACAATGAGCAGTTCTTC.

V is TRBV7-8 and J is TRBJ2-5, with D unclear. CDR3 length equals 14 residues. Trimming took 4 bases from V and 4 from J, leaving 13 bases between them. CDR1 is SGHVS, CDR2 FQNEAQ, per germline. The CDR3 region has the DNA TGTGCCAGCAGCTCGCGACCGATGGTAGAGACCCAGTACTTC. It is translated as CASSSRPMVETQYF.

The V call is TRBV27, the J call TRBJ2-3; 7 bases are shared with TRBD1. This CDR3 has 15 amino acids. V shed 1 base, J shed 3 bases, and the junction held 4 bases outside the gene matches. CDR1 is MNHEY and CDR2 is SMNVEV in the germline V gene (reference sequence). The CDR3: CASSLFTQGTDTQYF. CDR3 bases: TGTGCCAGCAGTTTATTCACACAGGGGACAGATACGCAGTATTTT.

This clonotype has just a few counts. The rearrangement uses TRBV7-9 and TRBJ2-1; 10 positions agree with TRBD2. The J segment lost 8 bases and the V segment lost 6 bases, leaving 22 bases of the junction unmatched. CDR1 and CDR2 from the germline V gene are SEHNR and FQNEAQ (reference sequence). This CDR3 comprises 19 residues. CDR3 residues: CASRGGQASGRASIYEQFF. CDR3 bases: TGTGCCAGCAGGGGGGGACAGGCGAGCGGGAGGGCCTCTATTTATGAGCAGTTCTTC.

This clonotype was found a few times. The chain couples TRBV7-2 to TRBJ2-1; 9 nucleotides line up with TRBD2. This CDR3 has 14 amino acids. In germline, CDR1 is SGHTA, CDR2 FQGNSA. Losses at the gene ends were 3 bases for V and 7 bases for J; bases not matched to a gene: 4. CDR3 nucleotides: TGTGCCAGCAGCTTCCAGCGGGGGGTGAATGAGCAGTTCTTC. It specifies CASSFQRGVNEQFF.

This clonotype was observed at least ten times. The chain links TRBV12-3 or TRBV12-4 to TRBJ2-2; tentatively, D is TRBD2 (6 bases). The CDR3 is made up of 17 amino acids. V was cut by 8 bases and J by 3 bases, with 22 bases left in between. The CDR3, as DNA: TGTGCCAGCTGCTCCTGGGGTCTAGCGCGGGACACCGGGGAGCTGTTTTTT. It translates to CASCSWGLARDTGELFF.

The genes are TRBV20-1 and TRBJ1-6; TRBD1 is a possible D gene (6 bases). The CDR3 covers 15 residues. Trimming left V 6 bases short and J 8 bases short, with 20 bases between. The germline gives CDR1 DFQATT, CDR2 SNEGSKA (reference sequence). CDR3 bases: TGCAGTGCCATTCAGTTTGGGGGCGCGGATTCACCCCTCCACTTT. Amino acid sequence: CSAIQFGGADSPLHF.

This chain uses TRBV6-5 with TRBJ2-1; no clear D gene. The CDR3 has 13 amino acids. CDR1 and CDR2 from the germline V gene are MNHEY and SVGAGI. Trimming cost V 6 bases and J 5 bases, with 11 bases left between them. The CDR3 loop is CASSSRRNNEQFF. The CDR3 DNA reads TGTGCCAGCAGCTCCCGACGGAACAATGAGCAGTTCTTC.

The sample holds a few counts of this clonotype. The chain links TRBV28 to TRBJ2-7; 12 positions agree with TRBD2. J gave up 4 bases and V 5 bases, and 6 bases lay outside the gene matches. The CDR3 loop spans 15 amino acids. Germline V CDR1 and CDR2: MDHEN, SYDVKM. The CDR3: CASSPTSGSWYEQYF. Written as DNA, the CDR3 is TGTGCCAGCAGTCCGACTAGCGGGAGTTGGTACGAGCAGTACTTC.

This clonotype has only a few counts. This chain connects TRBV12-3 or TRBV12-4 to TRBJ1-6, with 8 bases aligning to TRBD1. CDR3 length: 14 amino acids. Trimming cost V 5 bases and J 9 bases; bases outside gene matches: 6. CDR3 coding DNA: TGTGCCAGCAGTCTCGGACAGGGTAGTTCACCCCTCCACTTT. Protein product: CASSLGQGSSPLHF.

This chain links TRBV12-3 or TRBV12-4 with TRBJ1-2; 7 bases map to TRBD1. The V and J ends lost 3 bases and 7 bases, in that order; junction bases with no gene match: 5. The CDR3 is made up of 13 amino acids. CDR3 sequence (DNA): TGTGCCAGCAGTTTGAGGGGGCCGGTTGGCTACACCTTC. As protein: CASSLRGPVGYTF.

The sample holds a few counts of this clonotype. The CDR3 loop is CASSQDWGGGYEQYF. The DNA of the CDR3 is TGCGCCAGCAGCCAAGATTGGGGCGGCGGGTACGAGCAGTACTTC. V and J are TRBV4-1 and TRBJ2-7, with D perhaps matching TRBD1 or TRBD2 (5 bases each). Germline assignment: CDR1 MGHRA and CDR2 YSYEKL. V lost 0 bases and J lost 4, with 13 bases in between. This CDR3 is built from 15 residues.

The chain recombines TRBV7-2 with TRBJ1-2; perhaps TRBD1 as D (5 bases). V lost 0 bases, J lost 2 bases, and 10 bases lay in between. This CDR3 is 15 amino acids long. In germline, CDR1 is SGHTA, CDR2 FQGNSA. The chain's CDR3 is CASSLAGALNYGYTF. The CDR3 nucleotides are TGTGCCAGCAGCTTAGCAGGGGCCCTGAACTATGGCTACACCTTC.

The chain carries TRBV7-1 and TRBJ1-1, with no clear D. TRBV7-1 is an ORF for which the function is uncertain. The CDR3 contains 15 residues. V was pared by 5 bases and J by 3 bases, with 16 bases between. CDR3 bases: TGTGCCAGCAGCCCCTCTGGGCTCGAGGACACTGAAGCTTTCTTT. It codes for CASSPSGLEDTEAFF.

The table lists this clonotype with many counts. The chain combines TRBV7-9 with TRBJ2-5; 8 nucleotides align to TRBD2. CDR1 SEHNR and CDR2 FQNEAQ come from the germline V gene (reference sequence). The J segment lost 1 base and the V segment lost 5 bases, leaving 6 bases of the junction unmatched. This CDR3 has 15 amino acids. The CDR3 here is CASSPTGGPQETQYF. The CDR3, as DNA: TGTGCCAGCAGCCCGACGGGGGGGCCCCAAGAGACCCAGTACTTC. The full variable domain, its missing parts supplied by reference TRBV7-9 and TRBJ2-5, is DTGVSQNPRHKITKRGQNVTFRCDPISEHNRLYWYRQTLGQGPEFLTYFQNEAQLEKSRLLSDRFSAERPKGSFSTLEIQRTEQGDSAMYLCASSPTGGPQETQYFGPGTRLLVL.

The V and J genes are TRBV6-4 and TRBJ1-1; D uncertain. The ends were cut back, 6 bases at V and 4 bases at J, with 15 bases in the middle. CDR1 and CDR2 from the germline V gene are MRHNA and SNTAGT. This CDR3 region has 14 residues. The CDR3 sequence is CASSPGSTGTEAFF. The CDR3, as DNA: TGTGCCAGCAGCCCCGGATCAACCGGCACTGAAGCTTTCTTT.